Described below is a single TCR beta chain sequence and its context. Its antigen is unidentified. The CDR3 covers 15 residues. Looked up from germline, CDR1 is SGHNT and CDR2 is YYREEE (reference sequence). The V gene lost 0 bases and the J gene lost 8 bases, with 15 bases spanning the gap. Described time point: week 23, last vaccination. Doses comprised 300 ug of mutant IDH1 20-mer peptide each, plus topical imiquimod. The data derive from a study of a mutant IDH1 vaccine in newly diagnosed glioma. For the study at large: Radiotherapy, temozolomide, or both had been given previously, and both were given to most.

Repertoires were generated with immunoSEQ multiplex PCR, while TCRdb's copy carries only in-frame clones and drops some. In the table there are under 50,000 clones, around 93% of which are singletons. The material sequenced was PBMCs, taken from a glioma patient whose treatment included an IDH1 peptide vaccine. This receptor was obtained from a man aged 50-60 years with glioma. The genes are TRBV5-4 and TRBJ2-1; D might be TRBD2 (7 bases). The CDR3 bases are TGTGCCAGCAGCTTGGCGGGGGGCCCTTTGGATGAGCAGTTCTTC. Protein sequence: CASSLAGGPLDEQFF. Full variable domain (rest looked up from reference TRBV5-4 and TRBJ2-1): ETGVTQSPTHLIKTRGQQVTLRCSSQSGHNTVSWYQQALGQGPQFIFQYYREEENGRGNFPPRFSGLQFPNYSSELNVNALELDDSALYLCASSLAGGPLDEQFFGPGTRLTVL.